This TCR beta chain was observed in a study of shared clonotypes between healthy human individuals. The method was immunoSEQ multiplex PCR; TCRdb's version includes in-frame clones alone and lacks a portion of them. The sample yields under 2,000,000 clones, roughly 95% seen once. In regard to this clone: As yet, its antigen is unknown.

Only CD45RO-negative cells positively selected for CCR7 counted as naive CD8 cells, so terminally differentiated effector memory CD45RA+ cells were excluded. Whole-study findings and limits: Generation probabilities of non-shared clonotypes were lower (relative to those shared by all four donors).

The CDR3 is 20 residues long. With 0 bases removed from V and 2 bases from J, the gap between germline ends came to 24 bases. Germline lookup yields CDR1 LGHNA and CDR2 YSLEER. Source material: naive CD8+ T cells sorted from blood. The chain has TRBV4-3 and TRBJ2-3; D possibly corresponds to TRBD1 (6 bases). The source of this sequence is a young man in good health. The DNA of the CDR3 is TGCGCCAGCAGCCAAGAGAGGCAGGGGAGCTTCACGGAACTCACAGATACGCAGTATTTT. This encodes CASSQERQGSFTELTDTQYF.